This TCR beta chain derives from a study of T cells after yellow fever vaccination. TCRdb passed the 5' RACE reads through MiXCR, listing each CDR3 protein once. The sample yields under 6,000 distinct CDR3 sequences, more than 7.5% seen once. Within the sample, this clonotype is medium-sized (0.01 to 0.1%). CDR3 length: 15 amino acids. V dropped 3 bases and J dropped 5; count of bases not matched to a gene: 7. Germline V gene sequence: CDR1 SGHDT, CDR2 YYEEEE. This sequence originates from a man aged 25 to 40 who received the YFV17D yellow fever vaccine. Sequences were derived from PBMCs, either bulk or a sorted T-cell subset (CD4+, CD8+, memory, or dextramer-sorted; not recorded which), sampled 15 days after the yellow fever booster vaccination. The rearrangement links TRBV5-6 to TRBJ2-1; 8 bases fit TRBD2. CDR3 DNA: TGTGCCAGCAGCTGGACTAGCCAAGGCCACAATGAGCAGTTCTTC. Residues: CASSWTSQGHNEQFF.